This TCR beta chain was found in a study of cytomegalovirus exposure and HLA in healthy donors (dated by TCRdb to the late 2010s). General notes on the study: An earlier analysis of about 560 of the donors reported 276 Gb of sequence data and 95 million to 140 million unique TCR beta sequences obtained from about 170 million T cells. A few DR-DQ haplotypes were treated as single units for association and clustering because of strong linkage in the cohort. The T cell repertoires of roughly 660 subjects were profiled by immunosequencing and related to cytomegalovirus serostatus. An earlier analysis of some 600 of the donors applied high-throughput TCR beta sequencing to assess whether each TCR beta V gene segment acted as functional or pseudogenic. Both class I and class II loci were covered by HLA typing, at four-digit resolution. An early release covering over 500 HLA-typed donors comprised roughly 300 gigabases of sequencing data and approximately 85 million unique TCR sequences. Of the 300 to 400 genotyped donors, approximately 80% fell in the genetic ancestry cluster associated with self-reported Caucasian donors. Donor age, sex, ethnicity and CMV serostatus were collected together with the repertoire data. Rather than using new phenotypic data, the later analysis identified candidate immune exposures from TCR beta sequences and from how often those sequences occurred across donors. A separate validation cohort of approximately 120 different subjects was used in addition to the roughly 670-subject first cohort. Every discovery cohort repertoire had been produced on one sequencing platform. The number of donors typed differed by locus, with roughly 629-640 for A, B, C, DRB1 and DQB1, around 500 for DQA1, approximately 580 for DPA1, and approximately 470 for DPB1. The study aimed to test whether signatures of past pathogen exposure could be identified by cataloging public T cell receptors. In a later analysis, previously published TCR beta repertoires from 500 to 750 donors were re-analyzed and high-resolution HLA genotyping was added so that TCR occurrence patterns could be studied. Among 300 to 500 genotyped donors of the cohort, an average of roughly 230,000 unique TCR beta nucleotide sequences was sequenced per donor, of which about 18% were non-productive. To predict cytomegalovirus infection status, the study combined high-throughput TCR immunosequencing, statistical association of individual TCRs with disease status, and machine learning. In a later genetic analysis, genome-wide SNP genotypes for about 65% of the 666 donors were used, and that subset was treated as a discovery cohort. What the authors observed across the whole study: According to the authors, the approach could potentially be generalized to other disease states and immunological phenotypes. A few of the identified cytomegalovirus-associated TCR beta chains were confirmed in vitro to be specific for cytomegalovirus antigens. Several of the top co-occurrence clusters appeared to be linked to parvovirus B19, influenza, CMV and Epstein-Barr virus, according to a later analysis. The presence/absence analyses assumed that sequencing depth was roughly uniform across donors, and that assumption may not be true. Most CMV-associated TCR beta chains appeared to be HLA-restricted in a later analysis, and the HLA associations seemed to be driven largely by CMV exposure. Correlated functional status among segregating V segments might be attributable to linkage disequilibrium, but an unknown experimental factor could not be ruled out. The sequencing pipeline was judged likely to have produced a cluster of highly shared sequence variants as a technical artifact. HLA typing was unavailable for some donors at each locus, so association tests used only the typed subset. Most TCR sequences were seen in very few donors, while some public TCRs were found in many individuals. A further reported finding was that TCR beta sequences accurately predicted the HLA-A and HLA-B alleles for most subjects in the first cohort. In the study, about 150 TCR beta chains were listed as associated with cytomegalovirus. A later genetic analysis associated a missense DCLRE1C variant with V-gene and J-gene trimming of TCR beta chains, and an independent cohort replicated the association. In a later genetic analysis, fewer N-insertions in productive TCRs were reported among donors in an Asian-associated ancestry cluster than the roughly 700-donor mean. Immune exposure information for the cohort was limited to CMV serostatus. The classifier was reported to diagnose cytomegalovirus status with high specificity and sensitivity in both the original and validation cohorts. In a later analysis, the rate of TCR association differed among HLA loci, with DRB1 alleles having the most associated TCRs and HLA-C alleles having the fewest. Broadly in line with IMGT annotations, most TCR beta V segments showed up in productive rearrangements about 90% or about 30% of the time in an earlier analysis of a few hundred of the donors. When HLA alleles, especially DR and DQ, strongly co-occurred, attributing TCR associations to individual alleles was difficult. Some IMGT-functional V segments, including TRBV6-2 and TRBV6-3, could not be told apart with the 87-base-pair reads, so those segments were excluded. Compared with equally common non-associated chains, HLA-associated TCR beta chains in a later analysis were more clonally expanded and had lower generation probabilities. In this cohort, only TCR beta chains were sequenced, and detectable features were limited by the absence of alpha or paired-chain data. Because counts were too low, 15 or so rarely observed V segments, including chromosome 9 orphons, were excluded from the earlier analysis of 587 of the donors. At a false discovery rate of 0.05, a later analysis linked around 15,000 TCR beta sequences to specific HLA alleles.

CDR1 is given as SQVTM and CDR2 as ANQGSEA, both from the germline V gene. The junction shows trimming of 4 bases on V and 7 bases on J, and the gene matches do not reach 4 bases of it. The CDR3 has 13 amino acids, counting the end cysteine and phenylalanine. The DNA shown is the 39-base CDR3, in frame from base 1. The method was the immunoSEQ multiplex PCR assay. A mixture of 60 forward primers for TCR Vbeta segments and 13 reverse primers for TCR Jbeta segments was used in the multiplex PCR. The CDR3 region of rearranged TCR beta genes was amplified from genomic DNA by a multiplex PCR assay. Amplified TCR beta libraries were sequenced as 87-base-pair reads on the Illumina HiSeq System. The study's processing was this. A later analysis tallied roughly 76 million unique TCR beta chains across the 700 or so repertoires, and approximately 11 million of those chains were shared by two or more donors. Raw reads were error-corrected and collapsed into unique sequences by a nearest-neighbor algorithm in which closely related sequences were merged to remove PCR and sequencing errors. Alignment of CDR3 sequences to IMGT reference sequences was used to assign V, D and J gene segments. For a sequence to be retained, a match of at least six nucleotides was required to both a V gene segment and a J gene segment. A rearrangement was called productive if the CDR3 had no stop codons and remained in frame with V and J, and every other rearrangement was called non-productive. Following IMGT convention, CDR3 was defined as the stretch from the second conserved V-encoded cysteine to the conserved J-encoded phenylalanine. The earlier analysis of about 570 of the donors excluded any sequence lacking an unambiguous match to a single V gene segment. In an earlier analysis of a few hundred of the donors, V segments were called functional above 56.7% productive rearrangements and were called segregating when the between-donor standard deviation exceeded 5%. A statistical classification framework was developed to diagnose cytomegalovirus status using the catalog of TCR beta chain sequences. A later analysis assigned V and J genes by comparing TCR nucleotide sequences with IMGT/GENE-DB human TR gene sequences. The TCRdist pipeline was used in a later analysis to assign CDR3 sequences and most-parsimonious VDJ recombination scenarios. In a later analysis, every TCR beta chain was defined by the combination of its CDR3 amino acid sequence and its V-gene family, and reads without a unique V-gene family were dropped. In a later analysis, around 600 highly shared, low-generation-probability nucleotide sequences were removed to address suspected cross-contamination and a sequencing artifact. In a later analysis, a clonal expansion index for each public chain was calculated from normalized within-repertoire ranks of inferred template counts. In a later analysis, generation probabilities were computed with a VDJ recombination model fitted to out-of-frame rearrangements, and the resulting probabilities were checked against IGoR. In a later analysis, TCR-TCR, TCR-HLA and TCR-CMV co-occurrence was scored with hypergeometric tests, and a repertoire-size bias correction was applied to TCR pairs. False discovery rates were estimated in a later analysis by permuting HLA or CMV assignments 20 times. A later analysis grouped co-occurring TCRs with DBSCAN, adding TCRdist sequence similarity when clustering within HLA-allele-positive subsets. For co-occurrence clustering, repertoires with fewer than 30,000 or more than 120,000 public chains were excluded, along with five repertoires with anomalous nucleotide sharing. TCRdb mirrors the immuneACCESS table, restricted to in-frame sequences. Some clones are absent from its copies; in checked studies, under half trace to an unresolved V gene, and the reason for the others is unknown. V, J and clone size are taken as reported in that table, and D and trimming were inferred from the DNA itself. The sample table contains some 150,000 clones; only one count was recorded for 65% to 85% of them. The top ten constitute around 6.7% of the sample.

In total, just over 650 healthy bone marrow donors made up the cohort. At the time of sampling, all cohort members were nominally healthy, though unrecorded immune exposures were likely present. The donor tested CMV seropositive, placing the donor among the approximately 310 seropositive members of the cohort. A peripheral blood sample was provided by each donor, and peripheral blood mononuclear cells were used for TCR beta sequencing. Genomic DNA extraction from the blood cell samples was performed with the Qiagen DNeasy Blood Extraction Kit. In the case of this clone: Its antigen remains unidentified. Base quality data are lacking; no much larger clone is found one base away.

The sample consisted of PBMCs. The receptor chain draws on TRBV29-1 and TRBJ2-2; 9 nucleotides in the junction match TRBD2. The TCR was taken from a woman in her 40s in good health and CMV-seropositive. The nucleotide sequence reads TGCAGCGTTGGGCGGGGGGGCAACGGGGAGCTGTTTTTT. The encoded protein is CSVGRGGNGELFF.